This entry concerns a single T cell receptor beta chain. Losses at the gene ends were 6 bases for V and 0 bases for J; bases not matched to a gene: 5. Germline CDR1 and CDR2: SQVTM and ANQGSEA. The CDR3 is made up of 14 amino acids. Libraries were prepared by immunoSEQ multiplex PCR; TCRdb keeps only in-frame clonotypes and omits some of them. Of 200,000 to 250,000 clones listed, under 85% are singletons. This entry belongs to a study of blood T cell repertoires in COVID-19. This TCR was sampled from a man in his 60s who had recovered from COVID-19. The rearrangement links TRBV29-1 to TRBJ1-3, with 7 bases lining up with TRBD1. The sample taken for sequencing was PBMCs or T cells enriched from blood (not recorded which). CDR3 sequence: CSVTTGSSGNTIYF. The CDR3 DNA reads as TGCAGCGTAACGACAGGGAGCTCTGGAAACACCATATATTTT. Full variable domain (missing parts from reference TRBV29-1 and TRBJ1-3): SAVISQKPSRDICQRGTSLTIQCQVDSQVTMMFWYRQQPGQSLTLIATANQGSEATYESGFVIDKFPISRPNLTFSTLTVSNMSPEDSSIYLCSVTTGSSGNTIYFGEGSWLTVV.